Sequencing of this T cell receptor (beta chain) was carried out in a study of T cells after yellow fever vaccination. About the research overall: Low-cell-number fractions underwent preparation using SMART-Seq v4 Ultra Low Input. Findings and caveats of the study: Shared CD4/CD8 clonotypes were a small share, likely from convergent recombination. Once the booster was given, most primary-vaccination clones reappeared, at roughly 96% for CD4 and over 75% for CD8.

Each CDR3 protein gets one entry after TCRdb re-called the 5' RACE reads with MiXCR. The sample records tens of thousands of distinct CDR3 sequences, about 7% being singletons. This clonotype was counted at least ten times. Its antigen is not known. The TCR originated in a man aged 25 to 40 who received the YFV17D yellow fever vaccine. Sample: CD8+ T cells sorted from PBMCs, taken 15 days after the yellow fever booster vaccination.

The DNA of the CDR3 is TGTGCCAGCAGTTACTCGACTAGATTCGAAGCTTTCTTT. Its protein product is CASSYSTRFEAFF. The chain recombines TRBV6-5 with TRBJ1-1; D is unclear. The CDR3 totals 13 residues. Trimming removed 0 bases from V and 8 bases from J, with 10 bases in between. Germline CDR1 is MNHEY and CDR2 is SVGAGI.